This T cell receptor (beta chain) derives from a study of regulatory T cells in long-lasting Graves disease. Study background: Persistence in Graves' disease required over 5 years of antithyroid drugs plus positive TSH receptor antibodies.

As to time point: persistent/refractory GD, antithyroid drugs over 5 years with positive TRAb. RNA from PBMCs was the source of the TCR library. CDR3 size: 14 residues. V was pared by 4 bases and J by 7 bases, with 17 bases between. Study-wide points: Persistent Graves' patients had lower TCR diversity than newly diagnosed ones. Persistent disease preferred TRBV28, TRBJ1-2 and TRBJ2-5; new disease, TRBV20-1 and TRBJ2-1.

Researchers made TCR beta libraries by using iRepertoire HTBI primers and running Arm-PCR on CDR3 regions. TCRdb reprocessed the multiplex PCR reads via MiXCR and lists one record per CDR3 protein. Among a few hundred thousand distinct CDR3 sequences listed, about 25% were seen once. This clonotype was seen at least ten times. Its matching antigen is unknown. This specimen consisted of peripheral blood mononuclear cells (PBMCs), obtained when the disease was refractory, from a patient treated with antithyroid drugs. The chain couples TRBV12-3 or TRBV12-4 to TRBJ2-7; D may be TRBD2 (6 bases). The origin of this receptor is a female donor with Graves disease. The CDR3 nucleotides are TGTGCCAGCAGTTATCTACTAGCAGGAAATGAGCAGTACTTC. Translating gives CASSYLLAGNEQYF.